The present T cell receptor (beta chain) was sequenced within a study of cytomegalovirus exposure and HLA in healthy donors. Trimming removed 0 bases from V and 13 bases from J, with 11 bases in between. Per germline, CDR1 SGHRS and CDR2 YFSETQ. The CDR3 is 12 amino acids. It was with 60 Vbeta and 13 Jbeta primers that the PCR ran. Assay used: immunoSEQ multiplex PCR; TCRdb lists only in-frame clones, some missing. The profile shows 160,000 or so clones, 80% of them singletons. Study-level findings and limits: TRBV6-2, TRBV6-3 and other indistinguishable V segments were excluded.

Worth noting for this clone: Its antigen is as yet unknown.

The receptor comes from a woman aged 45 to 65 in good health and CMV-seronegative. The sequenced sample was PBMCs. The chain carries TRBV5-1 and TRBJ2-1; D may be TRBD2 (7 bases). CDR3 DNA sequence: TGCGCCAGCAGCTTGGGTGCGGGGGCCCAGTTCTTC. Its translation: CASSLGAGAQFF.